Here is one T cell receptor (beta chain) with its context. This sample was included in a study of cytomegalovirus exposure and HLA in healthy donors. In the PCR, 60 Vbeta and 13 Jbeta primers were used. Authors' data handling: There were some 87 million unique TCR beta chains by a later count, and about 12 million of them were shared. The repertoire was sequenced with immunoSEQ multiplex PCR; TCRdb's copy has only in-frame clones and lacks some. V, J and clone size reflect that table, while D and trimming were determined from the DNA. The table records some 150,000 clones, roughly two thirds of them present only once. The CDR3 runs 15 residues. V dropped 3 bases and J dropped 7; count of bases not matched to a gene: 4. Germline CDR1 SNHLY, CDR2 FYNNEI.

The gene calls are TRBV2 and TRBJ2-1, with TRBD2 matching 12 bases. The sequenced sample was PBMCs. The sequence was obtained from a woman in her twenties or thirties in good health and CMV-seronegative. CDR3 amino acids: CASSDMTSGSNEQFF. The CDR3 DNA reads as TGTGCCAGCAGTGATATGACTAGCGGGAGTAATGAGCAGTTCTTC.